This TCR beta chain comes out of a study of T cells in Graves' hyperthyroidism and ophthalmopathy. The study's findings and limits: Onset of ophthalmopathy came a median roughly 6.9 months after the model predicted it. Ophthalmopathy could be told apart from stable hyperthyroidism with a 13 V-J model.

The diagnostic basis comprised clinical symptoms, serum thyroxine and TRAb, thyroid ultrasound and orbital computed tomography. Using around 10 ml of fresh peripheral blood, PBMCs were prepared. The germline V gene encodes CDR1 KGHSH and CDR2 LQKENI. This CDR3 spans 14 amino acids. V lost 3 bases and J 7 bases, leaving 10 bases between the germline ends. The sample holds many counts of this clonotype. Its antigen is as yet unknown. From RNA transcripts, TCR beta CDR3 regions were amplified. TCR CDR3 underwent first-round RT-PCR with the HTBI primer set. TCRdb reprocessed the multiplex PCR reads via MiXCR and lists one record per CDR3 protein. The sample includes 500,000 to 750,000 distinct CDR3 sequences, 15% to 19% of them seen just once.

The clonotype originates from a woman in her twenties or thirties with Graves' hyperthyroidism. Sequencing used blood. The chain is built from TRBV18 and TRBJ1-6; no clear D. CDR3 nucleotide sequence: TGTGCCAGCTCACCTTCGGCGGGGAATTCACCCCTCCACTTT. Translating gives CASSPSAGNSPLHF.